These 32 T cell receptor beta chains originate from one sample sequenced in a study of cytomegalovirus exposure and HLA in healthy donors. The primer mix had 60 Vbeta and 13 Jbeta primers. The repertoire was sequenced with immunoSEQ multiplex PCR; TCRdb's copy has only in-frame clones and lacks some. The sample spans 65,000 to 85,000 clones; the ten largest clones claim roughly 2.4%. Sequenced material: PBMCs. Receptors were obtained from a female donor in good health and CMV-seropositive.

The CDR3 reads CASSLSGGETEAFF. The CDR3 nucleotides are TGCGCCAGCAGCTTGAGCGGGGGGGAGACTGAAGCTTTCTTT. This chain uses TRBV5-1 with TRBJ1-1; possibly TRBD1 for D (5 bases). The CDR3 has 14 residues. CDR1 and CDR2 (germline): SGHRS, YFSETQ. The germline V and J ends were trimmed by 1 base and 5 bases, with 12 bases remaining between them.

The chain couples TRBV9 to TRBJ1-3; possible D gene TRBD1, 5 bases. Germline-derived CDR1 and CDR2 are SGDLS and YYNGEE. CDR3 length equals 15 residues. V shed 0 bases and J shed 2 bases, with 9 bases lying between them. DNA for the CDR3: TGTGCCAGCAGCGTAGGACAGACTCCTGGAAACACCATATATTTT. This translates into CASSVGQTPGNTIYF.

V gene TRBV27 combines with J gene TRBJ1-2; the match to TRBD1 covers 9 bases. The trim removed 6 bases at V and 0 bases at J, leaving 2 bases unmatched. This CDR3 is 14 amino acids long. Germline V gene data show CDR1 as MNHEY and CDR2 as SMNVEV (reference sequence). CDR3 protein: CASRGTGTNYGYTF. For the CDR3, the DNA is TGTGCCAGCAGAGGGACAGGGACTAACTATGGCTACACCTTC.

The chain carries TRBV28 and TRBJ1-4; 7 bases fit TRBD1. Per the germline V gene, CDR1 is MDHEN and CDR2 is SYDVKM. The V gene end was trimmed by 5 bases and the J gene end by 10 bases; junction bases not matched to a gene: 10. This CDR3 is built from 14 residues. CDR3 DNA sequence: TGTGCCAGCAGTGAGACAGGGAGAATCGGAAAACTGTTTTTT. Residues: CASSETGRIGKLFF.

The chain has TRBV7-9 and TRBJ2-7; D is unclear. Germline CDR1 reads SEHNR; CDR2 reads FQNEAQ (reference sequence). With 5 bases removed from V and 4 bases from J, the gap between germline ends came to 6 bases. This CDR3 has 11 amino acids. The CDR3 spells CASSAEYEQYF. The CDR3 DNA reads as TGTGCCAGCAGCGCAGAATACGAGCAGTACTTC.

The chain employs TRBV30 and TRBJ1-1, with 7 bases lining up with TRBD1. The CDR3 spans 14 residues. Germline CDR1 is GTSNPN and CDR2 is SVGIG (reference sequence). Unmatched junction bases numbered 3, after V lost 2 bases and J lost 0 bases. The CDR3 sequence is CAWSRGTVNTEAFF. DNA of the CDR3: TGTGCCTGGAGTAGGGGGACAGTGAACACTGAAGCTTTCTTT.

The DNA for the CDR3 is TGTGCCAGCAGCGTGAGCGGGAGTACTACAGATACGCAGTATTTT. It encodes CASSVSGSTTDTQYF. V usage is TRBV9 and J usage is TRBJ2-3; 8 nucleotides line up with TRBD2. J gave up 3 bases and V 2 bases, and 5 bases lay outside the gene matches. Germline V lookup: CDR1 SGDLS, CDR2 YYNGEE. This CDR3 spans 15 amino acids.

The chain combines TRBV4-3 with TRBJ2-6; 8 nucleotides line up with TRBD1. V gave up 4 bases and J gave up 0 bases; unmatched junction bases: 5. From germline, CDR1 is LGHNA and CDR2 YSLEER. CDR3 length equals 17 residues. The CDR3 nucleotides are TGCGCCAGCAGCCCGGGACAGGTTAACTCTGGGGCCAACGTCCTGACTTTC. It translates to CASSPGQVNSGANVLTF.

J is TRBJ1-2 and V is TRBV6-5, with D maybe TRBD1 (5 bases). Between the trimmed V and J ends, which lost 7 bases and 9 bases, there was a span of 12 bases. CDR1 and CDR2 from the germline V gene are MNHEY and SVGAGI. This CDR3 region has 11 residues. CDR3 in amino acids: CASTDRQRYTF. The CDR3 DNA reads as TGTGCCAGCACCGACCGACAGCGCTACACCTTC.

The chain combines TRBV2 with TRBJ2-7; possible D gene TRBD1, 5 bases. CDR1 and CDR2 from the germline V gene are SNHLY and FYNNEI. This CDR3 spans 14 amino acids. The germline V and J ends were trimmed by 5 bases and 5 bases, with 16 bases remaining between them. CDR3 nucleotide sequence: TGTGCCAGCAGTACCGAGTGGGGCCGGAACGAGCAGTACTTC. Translated, it gives CASSTEWGRNEQYF.

J is TRBJ1-6 and V is TRBV5-6; 11 positions match TRBD1. After removal of 4 bases from V and 8 bases from J, the junction contained 8 bases not matched to a gene. Germline V gives CDR1 SGHDT, CDR2 YYEEEE. This CDR3 has 16 residues. This chain's CDR3 is CASSPFGTGGDSPLHF. Here the CDR3 DNA reads TGTGCCAGCAGCCCATTCGGGACAGGGGGGGATTCACCCCTCCACTTT.

The rearrangement uses TRBV11-2 and TRBJ2-2; TRBD1 might be the D (6 bases). There are 15 residues in the CDR3. Germline V CDR1 and CDR2: SGHAT, FQNNGV. V lost 4 bases and J 2 bases, leaving 11 bases between the germline ends. DNA for the CDR3: TGTGCCAGCAGCTACCCGGGACATAACACCGGGGAGCTGTTTTTT. Translated: CASSYPGHNTGELFF.

The chain recombines TRBV9 with TRBJ1-1; tentatively, D is TRBD1 (6 bases). This CDR3 comprises 15 residues. CDR1 and CDR2 (germline): SGDLS, YYNGEE. Trimming took 0 bases from V and 6 from J, leaving 15 bases between them. CDR3 loop: CASSVAPGEGAEAFF. The DNA for the CDR3 is TGTGCCAGCAGCGTAGCTCCGGGCGAGGGGGCTGAAGCTTTCTTT.

CDR3 nucleotide sequence: TGTGCCAGCAGTTACTGGCGCGGAAGGGAGGGTGAAAAACTGTTTTTT. It codes for CASSYWRGREGEKLFF. V and J are TRBV6-6 and TRBJ1-4; D is unclear. Trimming left V 1 base short and J 7 bases short, with 16 bases between. The CDR3 is 16 amino acids. Per the germline V gene, CDR1 is MNHNY and CDR2 is SVGAGI (reference sequence).

The genes are TRBV28 and TRBJ2-7; TRBD2 matches 8 bases. The CDR3 length is 14 residues. Germline values: CDR1 MDHEN, CDR2 SYDVKM. V gave up 2 bases and J gave up 3 bases; unmatched junction bases: 3. CDR3 region: CASSLTLAGYEQYF. The CDR3 DNA is TGTGCCAGCAGTTTAACGCTAGCGGGCTACGAGCAGTACTTC.

The V and J genes are TRBV7-2 and TRBJ2-7, with 9 bases fitting TRBD1. The V and J ends lost 8 bases and 2 bases, in that order; junction bases with no gene match: 7. The germline gives CDR1 SGHTA, CDR2 FQGNSA. This CDR3 has 14 residues. The CDR3: CASGWGQGAYEQYF. In DNA form, the CDR3 reads TGTGCCAGCGGATGGGGACAGGGAGCCTACGAGCAGTACTTC.

This chain links TRBV19 with TRBJ1-2, with 8 nucleotides matching TRBD1. The CDR3 has 16 residues. CDR1 and CDR2 from the germline V gene are LNHDA and SQIVND (reference sequence). Trimming cost V 0 bases and J 6 bases; bases outside gene matches: 9. CDR3 region: CASSIDPGRGRDGYTF. CDR3 coding DNA: TGTGCCAGTAGTATAGATCCAGGCAGGGGGCGAGATGGCTACACCTTC. Looking up the rest from reference TRBV19 and TRBJ1-2 gives the full variable domain: DGGITQSPKYLFRKEGQNVTLSCEQNLNHDAMYWYRQDPGQGLRLIYYSQIVNDFQKGDIAEGYSVSREKKESFPLTVTSAQKNPTAFYLCASSIDPGRGRDGYTFGSGTRLTVV.

V usage is TRBV4-2 and J usage is TRBJ1-1; TRBD1 matches 8 bases. Germline V gene lookup returns CDR1 LGHNA and CDR2 YNFKEQ. V lost 1 base to trimming and J lost 1 base; unmatched junction nucleotides: 5. The CDR3 length is 16 residues. CDR3 in DNA: TGTGCCAGCAGCCAAGGGACAGGGAGTGGGAACACTGAAGCTTTCTTT. This gives the protein CASSQGTGSGNTEAFF.

The chain recombines TRBV7-9 with TRBJ2-5, with D perhaps matching TRBD2 (5 bases). Germline V CDR1 and CDR2: SEHNR, FQNEAQ (reference sequence). V lost 4 bases to trimming and J lost 4 bases, with 22 bases between them. The CDR3 is 17 residues long. CDR3 DNA sequence: TGTGCCAGCAGCTCAGACTTCGTAGGACTTAGCACAGAGACCCAGTACTTC. This translates into CASSSDFVGLSTETQYF.

The rearrangement links TRBV25-1 to TRBJ1-2, with 8 bases that match TRBD1. The CDR3 extends over 17 amino acids. Germline CDR1 is MGHDK and CDR2 is SYGVNS. V dropped 3 bases and J dropped 4; count of bases not matched to a gene: 13. The CDR3 DNA sequence: TGTGCCAGCAGTGAGGGACAGGACCGAAGAATTTCCTATGGCTACACCTTC. It yields the protein CASSEGQDRRISYGYTF.

The gene calls are TRBV18 and TRBJ2-7, with D possibly TRBD2 on 6 matching bases. CDR3 length: 18 amino acids. Between the trimmed V and J ends, which lost 1 base and 5 bases, there was a span of 24 bases. Germline V CDR1 and CDR2: KGHSH, LQKENI. The CDR3 loop reads CASSPLDLGGMGSHEQYF. CDR3 nucleotide sequence: TGTGCCAGCTCACCACTCGACTTGGGGGGAATGGGCTCTCACGAGCAGTACTTC.

In DNA form, the CDR3 reads TGCGCCAGCAGCATCACAGGGGTTATGGAGACCCAGTACTTC. It specifies CASSITGVMETQYF. The V call is TRBV5-1, the J call TRBJ2-5, with 7 bases lining up with TRBD1. The V segment lost 4 bases and the J segment 5 bases; nucleotides outside the gene matches: 8. The CDR3 sequence is 14 residues long. CDR1 and CDR2 from the germline V gene are SGHRS and YFSETQ.

V gene TRBV7-9 combines with J gene TRBJ2-7, with D maybe TRBD2 (5 bases). V was pared by 8 bases and J by 6 bases, with 23 bases between. The CDR3 has 15 residues. Germline CDR1 and CDR2: SEHNR and FQNEAQ (reference sequence). The CDR3 nucleotides are TGTGCCAGCGGCGCAGGAGCGGCCCCTTTTGGCGAGCAGTACTTC. Its protein is CASGAGAAPFGEQYF.

This sequence joins TRBV6-5 and TRBJ2-7, with 12 bases lining up with TRBD2. The germline V gene encodes CDR1 MNHEY and CDR2 SVGAGI. The J segment lost 11 bases and the V segment lost 6 bases, leaving 8 bases of the junction unmatched. The CDR3 loop spans 13 amino acids. CDR3 protein: CASRLGLAGYEYF. DNA of the CDR3: TGTGCCAGCAGACTTGGACTAGCGGGATACGAGTACTTC.

The chain links TRBV20-1 to TRBJ1-1; D is undetermined. V shed 5 bases and J shed 7 bases, with 8 bases lying between them. This CDR3 is built from 10 residues. Germline V gene sequence: CDR1 DFQATT, CDR2 SNEGSKA (reference sequence). Written as DNA, the CDR3 is TGCAGTGCTTATTACAGTGAAGCTTTCTTT. Translation gives CSAYYSEAFF.

The chain employs TRBV6-5 and TRBJ1-2; the match to TRBD1 covers 9 bases. V was pared by 4 bases and J by 8 bases, with 8 bases of the junction left unmatched. The CDR3 spans 14 residues. In germline, CDR1 is MNHEY, CDR2 SVGAGI. Written as DNA, the CDR3 is TGTGCCAGCAGTTTCCGGGAGGGGACAGGGGGCTACACCTTC. It is translated as CASSFREGTGGYTF.

The chain is built from TRBV7-3 and TRBJ2-1, with 7 bases that match TRBD2. The V gene's germline CDR1 is SGHTA and CDR2 FQGTGA. Germline trimming cut 6 bases from V and 7 bases from J; bases unmatched to any gene: 6. The CDR3 contains 13 residues. For the CDR3, the DNA is TGTGCCAGCAGTGCTAGCGGAAGAAATGAGCAGTTCTTC. It specifies CASSASGRNEQFF.

V gene TRBV5-4 combines with J gene TRBJ2-1, with no clear D. Germline lookup yields CDR1 SGHNT and CDR2 YYREEE (reference sequence). The V gene lost 1 base and the J gene lost 5 bases, with 7 bases spanning the gap. The CDR3 loop spans 13 amino acids. CDR3: CASSLSENNEQFF. The CDR3, as DNA: TGTGCCAGCAGCTTGAGCGAGAACAATGAGCAGTTCTTC.

The CDR3: CASSYIGLPYEQYF. The CDR3 DNA follows: TGTGCCAGCAGTTACATCGGTTTGCCCTACGAGCAGTACTTC. The gene calls are TRBV6-5 and TRBJ2-7; the D is unclear. The CDR3 length is 14 residues. CDR1 MNHEY and CDR2 SVGAGI come from the germline V gene. V lost 2 bases, J lost 2 bases, and 10 bases lay in between.

J is TRBJ1-4 and V is TRBV6-5; 8 bases line up with TRBD1. The CDR3 length is 14 residues. Germline lookup yields CDR1 MNHEY and CDR2 SVGAGI. The junction had 8 bases not matched to a gene; V was cut back by 6 bases and J by 8 bases. Here the CDR3 reads CASRADRTGEKLFF. DNA for the CDR3: TGTGCCAGCAGAGCAGACAGGACAGGGGAAAAACTGTTTTTT.

The chain has TRBV5-4 and TRBJ2-7; 7 bases agree with TRBD1. V lost 4 bases and J lost 6; bases outside the gene matches: 13. The CDR3 length is 15 residues. CDR1 is SGHNT, CDR2 YYREEE, per germline (reference sequence). CDR3 region: CASSRRDSGRGEQYF. The CDR3 bases are TGTGCCAGCAGCCGACGGGACAGCGGCCGTGGCGAGCAGTACTTC.

J is TRBJ1-5 and V is TRBV10-3, with 8 positions matching TRBD1. Germline V gene data show CDR1 as ENHRY and CDR2 as SYGVKD. The CDR3 spans 13 residues. The junction had 8 bases not matched to a gene; V was cut back by 10 bases and J by 6 bases. This CDR3 is CATGQGSGQPQHF. The CDR3 bases are TGTGCCACCGGACAGGGATCAGGTCAGCCCCAGCATTTT.